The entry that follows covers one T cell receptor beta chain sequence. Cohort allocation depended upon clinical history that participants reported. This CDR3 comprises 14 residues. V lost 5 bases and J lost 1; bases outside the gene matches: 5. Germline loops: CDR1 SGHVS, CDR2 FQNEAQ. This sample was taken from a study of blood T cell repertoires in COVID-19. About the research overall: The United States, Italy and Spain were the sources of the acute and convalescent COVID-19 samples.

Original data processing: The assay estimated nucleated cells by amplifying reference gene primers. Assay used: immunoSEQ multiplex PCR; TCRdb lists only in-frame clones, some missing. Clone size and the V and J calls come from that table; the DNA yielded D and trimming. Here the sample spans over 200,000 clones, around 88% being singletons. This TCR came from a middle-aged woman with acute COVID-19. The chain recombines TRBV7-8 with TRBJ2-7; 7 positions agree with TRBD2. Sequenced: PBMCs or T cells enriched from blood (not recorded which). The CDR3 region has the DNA TGTGCCAGCAGCGTCAGCGGGACGTCCTACGAGCAGTACGTC. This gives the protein CASSVSGTSYEQYV.